The sequence of this T cell receptor beta chain was determined in a study of blood T cell repertoires in COVID-19 (dated by TCRdb to 2018 to 2021). About the study as a whole: Collaborator samples came from the United States, Italy and Spain and covered acute and convalescent phases of COVID-19. Deeply sampled blood TCRbeta repertoires from subjects exposed to, actively infected with, or recovered from COVID-19 were included in the dataset. The sample metadata nearly always contained a de-identified subject ID, COVID-19 status, age in years and sex. A freely available public database, intended as a resource for researchers studying the immune response to SARS-CoV-2, is where the repertoires were released. The material from the prospective study consisted of cDNA or gDNA derived from T cells, B-cell-depleted T cells, or PBMCs. Where available, HLA class I and class II types were taken from metadata supplied by the sample provider and were not determined by assay-based typing. Samples came from the ongoing ImmuneRACE study (first 160 participants) plus 1,254 subjects from 6 global collaborators.

TCRbeta CDR3 regions were amplified from genomic DNA by means of the immunoSEQ Assay, a bias-controlled multiplex PCR. Processing in the source paper ran as follows. Nucleated cell counts per sample were estimated from amplification of reference gene primers within the assay. Sequence reads were collapsed and filtered to measure the absolute abundance of every unique TCRbeta CDR3 rearrangement. For each sample, productive Simpson clonality was calculated as the square root of Simpson's diversity index over productive rearrangements. TCRdb mirrors the immuneACCESS table, restricted to in-frame sequences. Some clones are absent from its copies; in checked studies, under half trace to an unresolved V gene, and the reason for the others is unknown. From that table come the V and J calls and clone size; the DNA was used to work out D and trimming. The sample has roughly 140,000 clones on record, about 79% of them singletons. In total, the top ten clones hold 6.5% to 9% of the sample.

A word on this clone: The antigen it recognizes is unknown. Within one base of it there is no much larger clone, and no base qualities were kept. Other DNA sequences within the sample encode an identical CDR3.

Results and caveats for the whole study, not just this receptor: How much clinical and demographic metadata was included differed by source and by participant, and the metadata was provided uncurated.

The CDR3 numbers 16 residues from cysteine through phenylalanine. Kept here is only the CDR3 DNA, which spans 48 bases and is read in frame from base 1. Taken from the germline V gene, the CDR1 and CDR2 loops are KGHSH and LQKENI. The germline V end is reduced by 1 base and the J end by 7 bases; junction bases left unmatched: 7. Whole blood was collected in K2EDTA tubes by collaborating institutions according to the institutions' own protocols. For TCRbeta analysis, collaborators shipped samples in one of three forms: frozen whole blood, isolated PBMCs, or DNA extracted from either of those sample types.

Material for sequencing was peripheral blood. The sequence joins TRBV18 to TRBJ1-6, and TRBD1 aligns with 7 junction nucleotides. The source is a woman aged 45-59 years in a cohort sampled during active or convalescent COVID-19. The CDR3 protein sequence reads: CASSPRRDRENSPLHF. The sequenced DNA is TGTGCCAGCTCACCACGCCGGGACAGAGAGAATTCACCCCTCCACTTT.